Shown below are 30 T cell receptor beta chains from a single sample sequenced in a study of shared clonotypes between healthy human individuals. The table came from immunoSEQ multiplex PCR; TCRdb's copy has only in-frame clones and leaves some out. The sample includes 950,000 to 1,300,000 clones, about 75% of them seen just once. The sequenced sample consisted of memory CD4+ T cells sorted from blood. The sample's subset: CD45RA-negative fraction. The source is a young man in good health.

The chain employs TRBV6-4 and TRBJ2-3, with a tentative D call TRBD2 (6 bases). Germline CDR1 is MRHNA and CDR2 is SNTAGT. The V gene lost 4 bases and the J gene lost 7 bases, with 15 bases spanning the gap. The CDR3 loop spans 14 amino acids. CDR3 protein: CASSATGVGNTQYF. The DNA for the CDR3 is TGTGCCAGCAGTGCCACGGGGGTAGGGAATACGCAGTATTTT.

In its sample, this clone was seen many times. The chain is built from TRBV4-1 and TRBJ1-3; TRBD1 might be the D (6 bases). The CDR3 loop spans 20 amino acids. Trimming stripped 2 bases from V and 0 bases from J, with 23 bases between. Germline-derived CDR1 and CDR2 are MGHRA and YSYEKL. CDR3 nucleotides: TGCGCCAGCAGCCAACCTTCCGGGACAAAGGCTGCCGCCTCTGGAAACACCATATATTTT. Amino acids: CASSQPSGTKAAASGNTIYF.

The rearrangement links TRBV19 to TRBJ2-7, with TRBD1 identical over 8 bases. Germline CDR1 and CDR2: LNHDA and SQIVND (reference sequence). The CDR3 runs 14 residues. Trimming cost V 4 bases and J 5 bases; bases outside gene matches: 7. CDR3 bases: TGTGCCAGTAGTAGGAGGACAGGGTACGACGAGCAGTACTTC. It codes for CASSRRTGYDEQYF.

This clone came up a few times. The same CDR3 is also encoded by other DNA sequences in this sample. The chain joins TRBV30 to TRBJ2-5; the D gene is possibly TRBD2 (6 bases). The CDR3 spans 13 residues. Germline assignment: CDR1 GTSNPN and CDR2 SVGIG (reference sequence). Trimming pared 0 bases from V and 5 bases from J, leaving 10 bases between. CDR3 nucleotides: TGTGCCTGGAGTGTCGGGGGAGTGGAGACCCAGTACTTC. Its translation is CAWSVGGVETQYF.

Notes on this clone: The sample carries other DNA sequences with the same CDR3. This chain joins TRBV6-5 and TRBJ1-2; D gene uncertain. V was pared by 5 bases and J by 5 bases, with 12 bases between. Germline V gives CDR1 MNHEY, CDR2 SVGAGI. The CDR3 sequence is 13 residues long. This chain's CDR3 is CASSPTGSYGYTF. CDR3 DNA: TGTGCCAGCAGTCCCACCGGATCATATGGCTACACCTTC.

The chain joins TRBV7-9 to TRBJ1-4; no firm D call. This CDR3 spans 13 amino acids. Germline CDR1 and CDR2: SEHNR and FQNEAQ (reference sequence). The CDR3, as DNA: TGTGCAATTGCCGCGGATCTTCATGAAAAACTGTTTTTT. Amino acids: CAIAADLHEKLFF.

This clone has just one count. CDR3 DNA sequence: TGTGCCAGCAGCTTATGGCAGTTTTATGGCTACACCTTC. Translating gives CASSLWQFYGYTF. V is TRBV11-2 and J is TRBJ1-2, with D unresolved. The CDR3 has 13 residues. V was pared by 2 bases and J by 5 bases, with 9 bases between. Germline V gene data show CDR1 as SGHAT and CDR2 as FQNNGV.

J is TRBJ1-6 and V is TRBV19, with 8 bases fitting TRBD1. The CDR3 covers 16 residues. CDR1 is LNHDA, CDR2 SQIVND, per germline (reference sequence). V lost 5 bases and J lost 11; bases outside the gene matches: 14. The chain's CDR3 is CASSVGGTGGGTPLHF. The CDR3 DNA is TGTGCCAGTAGTGTCGGAGGGACAGGAGGTGGAACACCCCTCCACTTT.

This rearrangement joins TRBV10-2 to TRBJ2-7; no clear D gene. The germline V gene encodes CDR1 WSHSY and CDR2 SAAADI. Trimming took 0 bases from V and 2 from J, leaving 14 bases between them. This CDR3 region has 16 residues. In nucleotides, the CDR3 is TGCGCCAGCAGTGAGTCGATGGGCGTAACGGCCTACGAGCAGTACTTC. It yields the protein CASSESMGVTAYEQYF.

At least ten counts were recorded for this clone. This chain uses TRBV28 with TRBJ2-5; 7 nucleotides agree with TRBD1. In germline, CDR1 is MDHEN, CDR2 SYDVKM. The CDR3 runs to 14 residues. V was clipped by 8 bases and J by 1 base; unmatched bases: 7. CDR3 nucleotides: TGTGCCAGCTTGACAGGGTTAGGCCAAGAGACCCAGTACTTC. It codes for CASLTGLGQETQYF.

The V gene is TRBV27, the J gene TRBJ1-3, with unresolved D. CDR3 length: 14 residues. Germline loops: CDR1 MNHEY, CDR2 SMNVEV (reference sequence). V was cut by 4 bases and J by 0 bases, with 7 bases left in between. Here the CDR3 reads CASSSVLSGNTIYF. DNA of the CDR3: TGTGCCAGCAGTTCGGTACTCTCTGGAAACACCATATATTTT.

This chain links TRBV18 with TRBJ1-1; perhaps TRBD1 as D (5 bases). V was clipped by 0 bases and J by 10 bases, with 24 bases between them. The CDR3 extends over 17 amino acids. Germline-derived CDR1 and CDR2 are KGHSH and LQKENI. The CDR3 sequence is CASSPPAIFGGSKTAFF. CDR3 DNA sequence: TGTGCCAGCTCACCACCGGCGATATTCGGGGGAAGTAAGACAGCTTTCTTT.

This chain links TRBV11-2 with TRBJ1-1, with 9 positions matching TRBD1. V lost 7 bases and J lost 9; bases outside the gene matches: 9. The germline V gene encodes CDR1 SGHAT and CDR2 FQNNGV. The CDR3 extends over 13 amino acids. The CDR3 sequence: CASTLSDRGKAFF. CDR3 sequence (DNA): TGTGCCAGCACCCTTTCGGACAGGGGTAAAGCTTTCTTT.

The rearrangement uses TRBV28 and TRBJ1-1; D unclear. Germline-derived CDR1 and CDR2 are MDHEN and SYDVKM. The V gene lost 3 bases and the J gene lost 0 bases, with 8 bases spanning the gap. The CDR3 is 14 amino acids. This CDR3 reads CASSFRTMNTEAFF. DNA for the CDR3: TGTGCCAGCAGTTTCCGGACTATGAACACTGAAGCTTTCTTT.

V usage is TRBV5-4 and J usage is TRBJ2-1; tentatively, D is TRBD2 (6 bases). From germline, CDR1 is SGHNT and CDR2 YYREEE (reference sequence). V shed 0 bases and J shed 9 bases, with 13 bases lying between them. CDR3 size: 14 residues. CDR3 loop: CASSLDLYGGEQFF. CDR3 in DNA: TGTGCCAGCAGCTTGGATCTTTACGGGGGTGAGCAGTTCTTC.

The V call is TRBV19, the J call TRBJ2-5; 8 bases match TRBD2. The CDR3 runs to 15 residues. The V segment lost 1 base and the J segment 4 bases; nucleotides outside the gene matches: 5. Germline lookup yields CDR1 LNHDA and CDR2 SQIVND (reference sequence). CDR3 nucleotide sequence: TGTGCCAGTAGTATAGTTATTAGCGGGATAGAGACCCAGTACTTC. The encoded protein is CASSIVISGIETQYF.

This sequence joins TRBV10-3 and TRBJ2-7; 7 bases line up with TRBD2. Germline V gene lookup returns CDR1 ENHRY and CDR2 SYGVKD. Germline trimming cut 2 bases from V and 6 bases from J; bases unmatched to any gene: 4. The CDR3 spans 13 residues. CDR3 DNA: TGTGCCATCAGTGAGCTTGGGGGGGTCGAGCAGTACTTC. Protein sequence: CAISELGGVEQYF.

V is TRBV5-4 and J is TRBJ1-2, with 7 bases that match TRBD1. Germline CDR1 SGHNT, CDR2 YYREEE (reference sequence). This CDR3 is built from 14 residues. The V gene end was trimmed by 0 bases and the J gene end by 11 bases; junction bases not matched to a gene: 10. The CDR3, as DNA: TGTGCCAGCAGCTTGGGACAGGGTAATGTTGGATACACCTTC. It translates to CASSLGQGNVGYTF.

The gene calls are TRBV28 and TRBJ2-1, with 9 nucleotides matching TRBD2. Germline values: CDR1 MDHEN, CDR2 SYDVKM. V shed 6 bases and J 8 bases; nucleotides not matched to a gene: 17. The CDR3 has 17 residues. The CDR3: CASSLAGRVGISDEQFF. CDR3 DNA: TGTGCCAGCAGCCTAGCGGGGCGGGTAGGTATTAGCGATGAGCAGTTCTTC.

This clone was seen many times. The genes are TRBV4-2 and TRBJ1-1, with unresolved D. Germline V CDR1 and CDR2: LGHNA, YNFKEQ. The CDR3 has 14 residues. Trimming left V 1 base short and J 8 bases short, with 14 bases between. The CDR3 reads CASSQAELRAEAFF. The CDR3 DNA is TGTGCCAGCAGCCAAGCGGAACTGAGGGCAGAAGCTTTCTTT.

CDR3 protein: CASSLSGPPYEQYF. For the CDR3, the DNA is TGTGCCAGCAGCTTATCCGGGCCCCCCTACGAGCAGTACTTC. V is TRBV7-9 and J is TRBJ2-7; no reliable D call. Trimming took 2 bases from V and 2 from J, leaving 10 bases between them. The CDR3 is 14 amino acids. Germline V gene sequence: CDR1 SEHNR, CDR2 FQNEAQ (reference sequence). The variable domain in full, with the rest retrieved from reference TRBV7-9 and TRBJ2-7, is DTGVSQNPRHKITKRGQNVTFRCDPISEHNRLYWYRQTLGQGPEFLTYFQNEAQLEKSRLLSDRFSAERPKGSFSTLEIQRTEQGDSAMYLCASSLSGPPYEQYFGPGTRLTVT.

V is TRBV7-9 and J is TRBJ2-5; 9 bases agree with TRBD1. The CDR3 totals 16 residues. Germline-derived CDR1 and CDR2 are SEHNR and FQNEAQ (reference sequence). Losses at the gene ends were 3 bases for V and 4 bases for J; bases not matched to a gene: 9. CDR3 amino acids: CASSFTPGQGIETQYF. The DNA for the CDR3 is TGTGCCAGCAGCTTCACTCCGGGACAGGGAATAGAGACCCAGTACTTC.

This clone showed up many times. The identical CDR3 is also encoded by other nucleotide sequences in the sample. This chain links TRBV6-6 with TRBJ2-5, with TRBD2 matching over 10 bases. The CDR3 runs to 15 residues. The trim removed 6 bases at V and 2 bases at J, leaving 6 bases unmatched. CDR1 and CDR2 (germline): MNHNY, SVGAGI (reference sequence). The CDR3 DNA follows: TGTGCCAGCAGAGGTACTAGCGGGGTACAAGAGACCCAGTACTTC. Its protein is CASRGTSGVQETQYF.

V is TRBV9 and J is TRBJ2-2, with TRBD2 matching 14 bases. V lost 3 bases to trimming and J lost 7 bases; unmatched junction nucleotides: 8. CDR1 and CDR2 (germline): SGDLS, YYNGEE. The CDR3 is made up of 17 amino acids. Written as DNA, the CDR3 is TGTGCCAGCAGCGCCCAGACTAGCGGGAGGGCTGGCGGGGAGCTGTTTTTT. Translation gives CASSAQTSGRAGGELFF.

V gene TRBV27 combines with J gene TRBJ2-3, with D uncertain. Germline-derived CDR1 and CDR2 are MNHEY and SMNVEV (reference sequence). This CDR3 contains 14 residues. Trimming stripped 4 bases from V and 2 bases from J, with 10 bases between. The CDR3 sequence: CASSSEFYTDTQYF. In nucleotides, the CDR3 is TGTGCCAGCAGTTCCGAGTTCTACACAGATACGCAGTATTTT.

This chain joins TRBV27 and TRBJ2-2; 9 positions agree with TRBD2. V lost 7 bases and J lost 5; bases outside the gene matches: 8. The CDR3 length is 15 residues. Germline CDR1 MNHEY, CDR2 SMNVEV (reference sequence). CDR3 protein: CASTLGLAGTGELFF. CDR3 in DNA: TGTGCCAGCACCCTTGGGCTAGCGGGGACCGGGGAGCTGTTTTTT.

In the case of this clone: A junction end diverges from the germline sequence, so it may reflect a read error. The CDR3 bases are TGCAGCGTTGAAGCCAGGACAGACCATGGCCACACCTTC. Translated, it gives CSVEARTDHGHTF. The V gene is TRBV29-1, the J gene TRBJ1-2; tentatively, D is TRBD1 (6 bases). This CDR3 region has 13 residues. The germline V gene encodes CDR1 SQVTM and CDR2 ANQGSEA.

Concerning this clone itself: One junction end does not reproduce the germline sequence, and a read error may be involved. This chain connects TRBV15 to TRBJ2-7; the D gene is possibly TRBD2 (6 bases). Per the germline V gene, CDR1 is LNHNV and CDR2 is YYDKDF (reference sequence). The CDR3 contains 14 residues. The CDR3: CATSSSRDSDEQYF. The DNA for the CDR3 is TGTGCCACCAGCAGTTCTAGGGACTCCGACGAGCAGTACTTC.

This rearrangement joins TRBV7-8 to TRBJ1-2; 9 positions agree with TRBD1. V shed 5 bases and J 8 bases; nucleotides not matched to a gene: 6. The CDR3 contains 13 residues. Germline V gene lookup returns CDR1 SGHVS and CDR2 FQNEAQ. The CDR3 protein is CASSKGTGNGYTF. As DNA, the CDR3 is TGTGCCAGCAGCAAAGGGACAGGGAACGGCTACACCTTC.

This clone has more than one count but fewer than ten. This sample also contains other DNA sequences that code for the same CDR3. The chain joins TRBV7-9 to TRBJ1-1; D uncertain. Looked up from germline, CDR1 is SEHNR and CDR2 is FQNEAQ (reference sequence). This CDR3 is 13 amino acids long. Trimming stripped 5 bases from V and 0 bases from J, with 7 bases between. CDR3 region: CASSALMNTEAFF. In nucleotides, the CDR3 is TGTGCCAGCAGCGCACTCATGAACACTGAAGCTTTCTTT.